The 30 T cell receptor beta chains reported below all come from one sample, sequenced in a study of blood T cell repertoires in COVID-19. The method was immunoSEQ multiplex PCR; TCRdb's version includes in-frame clones alone and lacks a portion of them. The sample contains 80,000 to 100,000 clones, just over 85% of which appear only once. The sample comprised peripheral blood. These receptors came from a woman aged 60-70 years in a cohort sampled during active or convalescent COVID-19.

V is TRBV9 and J is TRBJ2-7; the match to TRBD2 covers 8 bases. Germline trimming cut 1 base from V and 7 bases from J; bases unmatched to any gene: 4. This CDR3 region has 13 residues. Germline V CDR1 and CDR2: SGDLS, YYNGEE. CDR3 DNA: TGTGCCAGCAGCGTACATCTAGCGGGTGAGCAGTACTTC. Its protein product is CASSVHLAGEQYF.

The chain uses TRBV7-8 and TRBJ2-3, with TRBD2 matching 11 bases. The germline gives CDR1 SGHVS, CDR2 FQNEAQ. The CDR3 spans 16 residues. The trim removed 5 bases at V and 5 bases at J, leaving 9 bases unmatched. In DNA form, the CDR3 reads TGTGCCAGCAGCGATACTAGCGGGGGAGGCAGAGATACGCAGTATTTT. Residues: CASSDTSGGGRDTQYF.

The J gene is TRBJ1-5, the V gene TRBV6-5, with D perhaps matching TRBD1 (5 bases). In germline, CDR1 is MNHEY, CDR2 SVGAGI. V lost 10 bases to trimming and J lost 2 bases, with 18 bases between them. The CDR3 is made up of 15 amino acids. CDR3 DNA: TGTGCCACTTTTTTGGGGGGTTCGGGCAATCAGCCCCAGCATTTT. It yields the protein CATFLGGSGNQPQHF.

This clone was seen once. The chain is built from TRBV9 and TRBJ1-1; tentatively, D is TRBD1 (6 bases). The CDR3 runs 13 residues. Germline V gene sequence: CDR1 SGDLS, CDR2 YYNGEE. V lost 0 bases to trimming and J lost 3 bases, with 6 bases between them. The CDR3 sequence is CASSVGQDTEAFF. CDR3 nucleotides: TGTGCCAGCAGCGTAGGACAGGACACTGAAGCTTTCTTT. The entire variable domain, with the rest obtained from reference TRBV9 and TRBJ1-1, is as follows: DSGVTQTPKHLITATGQRVTLRCSPRSGDLSVYWYQQSLDQGLQFLIQYYNGEERAKGNILERFSAQQFPDLHSELNLSSLELGDSALYFCASSVGQDTEAFFGQGTRLTVV.

The sample holds a few counts of this clone. This chain uses TRBV2 with TRBJ1-6, with 8 nucleotides matching TRBD1. This CDR3 is built from 16 residues. V was clipped by 6 bases and J by 0 bases; unmatched bases: 4. Germline V gene lookup returns CDR1 SNHLY and CDR2 FYNNEI. CDR3 sequence reads: CASRVQGASYNSPLHF. The DNA for the CDR3 is TGTGCCAGCAGGGTCCAGGGGGCCTCCTATAATTCACCCCTCCACTTT.

This chain links TRBV24-1 with TRBJ2-3; the match to TRBD1 covers 8 bases. The CDR3 has 14 residues. CDR1 KGHDR and CDR2 SFDVKD come from the germline V gene. Trimming took 4 bases from V and 3 from J; bases not matched to a gene: 2. The chain's CDR3 is CATSDRGRTDTQYF. The CDR3 DNA reads TGTGCCACCAGTGACAGGGGGCGAACAGATACGCAGTATTTT.

The rearrangement uses TRBV10-2 and TRBJ2-7; TRBD2 matches 13 bases. Germline assignment: CDR1 WSHSY and CDR2 SAAADI. V gave up 3 bases and J gave up 5 bases; unmatched junction bases: 4. The CDR3 length is 15 residues. As DNA, the CDR3 is TGCGCCAGCAGTGAAGGGACTAGCGGGATGAACGAGCAGTACTTC. Translating it yields CASSEGTSGMNEQYF.

V is TRBV27 and J is TRBJ1-2, with 10 positions matching TRBD1. The CDR3 is made up of 16 amino acids. CDR1 and CDR2 from the germline V gene are MNHEY and SMNVEV (reference sequence). V lost 6 bases to trimming and J lost 0 bases; unmatched junction nucleotides: 7. The CDR3 bases are TGTGCCAGCAGAAGGGACAGGGGCCTCTCTAACTATGGCTACACCTTC. Translating it yields CASRRDRGLSNYGYTF.

This clone has only one observation. The CDR3 DNA sequence: TGTGCCAGCAGCTTGATCGGGGGGGAAGCTTTCTTT. As protein: CASSLIGGEAFF. The chain links TRBV5-5 to TRBJ1-1, with D possibly TRBD1 on 5 matching bases. In germline, CDR1 is SGHKS, CDR2 YYEKEE (reference sequence). The CDR3 runs 12 residues. V was shortened by 1 base and J by 8 bases, with 9 bases between the two germline ends.

The V and J genes are TRBV27 and TRBJ2-1; TRBD1 aligns across 8 bases. CDR1 and CDR2 (germline): MNHEY, SMNVEV (reference sequence). Losses at the gene ends were 1 base for V and 5 bases for J; bases not matched to a gene: 4. This CDR3 is built from 15 residues. DNA for the CDR3: TGTGCCAGCAGTTTATACAGGGGGATAAACAATGAGCAGTTCTTC. Translation gives CASSLYRGINNEQFF.

V and J are TRBV3-1 (or the pseudogene TRBV3-2) and TRBJ1-1, with TRBD1 as a possible D gene (5 bases). Germline V CDR1 and CDR2: LGHDT, YNNKEL (reference sequence). The CDR3 extends over 15 amino acids. V lost 4 bases, J lost 5 bases, and 17 bases lay in between. The CDR3 loop reads CASSREGRGRTEAFF. CDR3 nucleotide sequence: TGTGCCAGCAGCCGTGAGGGACGGGGGAGGACTGAAGCTTTCTTT.

The V gene is TRBV19, the J gene TRBJ1-2, with 7 bases lining up with TRBD1. The ends lost 5 bases at V and 2 bases at J; junction bases unmatched: 5. The CDR3 contains 14 residues. From germline, CDR1 is LNHDA and CDR2 SQIVND (reference sequence). CDR3: CASSPQTGNYGYTF. The CDR3 DNA reads TGTGCCAGTAGTCCGCAGACAGGGAACTATGGCTACACCTTC.

This chain uses TRBV6-6 with TRBJ2-3; 13 positions agree with TRBD2. After removal of 5 bases from V and 5 bases from J, the junction contained 13 bases not matched to a gene. The CDR3 is 18 amino acids. Germline V gene data show CDR1 as MNHNY and CDR2 as SVGAGI (reference sequence). The CDR3 reads CASSPQERTSGSQDTQYF. The CDR3 DNA reads TGTGCCAGCAGTCCCCAAGAAAGGACTAGCGGGAGTCAAGATACGCAGTATTTT.

CDR3 amino acids: CSASPPGLVSYEQYF. CDR3 coding DNA: TGCAGTGCTAGTCCACCGGGACTAGTTAGCTACGAGCAGTACTTC. The rearrangement uses TRBV20-1 and TRBJ2-7, with 8 bases aligning to TRBD2. V trimming: 3 bases; J trimming: 3 bases; junction bases outside the gene matches: 10. This CDR3 comprises 15 residues. Per germline, CDR1 DFQATT and CDR2 SNEGSKA (reference sequence).

V gene TRBV19 combines with J gene TRBJ2-1; possibly TRBD1 for D (5 bases). V was clipped by 1 base and J by 2 bases, with 12 bases between them. There are 16 residues in the CDR3. The germline V gene has CDR1 LNHDA and CDR2 SQIVND (reference sequence). Here the CDR3 reads CASSIGMGLTYNEQFF. As DNA, the CDR3 is TGTGCCAGTAGTATAGGGATGGGGCTGACCTACAATGAGCAGTTCTTC. The full variable domain, its missing parts supplied by reference TRBV19 and TRBJ2-1, is DGGITQSPKYLFRKEGQNVTLSCEQNLNHDAMYWYRQDPGQGLRLIYYSQIVNDFQKGDIAEGYSVSREKKESFPLTVTSAQKNPTAFYLCASSIGMGLTYNEQFFGPGTRLTVL.

This clone was detected only once. This chain joins TRBV6-1 and TRBJ2-7; TRBD1 aligns across 7 bases. In germline, CDR1 is MNHNS, CDR2 SASEGT. V lost 0 bases to trimming and J lost 5 bases; unmatched junction nucleotides: 7. CDR3 size: 15 residues. Here the CDR3 DNA reads TGTGCCAGCAGTGAAGCCATGAGGGGGCTTGACGAGCAGTACTTC. This translates into CASSEAMRGLDEQYF.

The chain joins TRBV12-5 to TRBJ2-1; maybe TRBD2 (6 bases). V lost 0 bases to trimming and J lost 4 bases, with 10 bases between them. The germline gives CDR1 LGHNT, CDR2 FRNRAP. The CDR3 has 15 residues. The CDR3 region is CASGLVGGTYNEQFF. The DNA for the CDR3 is TGTGCTAGTGGTTTGGTAGGCGGGACTTACAATGAGCAGTTCTTC.

The V and J genes are TRBV28 and TRBJ1-4, with TRBD1 as a possible D gene (5 bases). Germline V lookup: CDR1 MDHEN, CDR2 SYDVKM. V was trimmed by 6 bases and J by 4 bases, leaving 18 bases between them. CDR3 length: 16 amino acids. The CDR3 nucleotides are TGTGCCAGCAGCCAAGGGATCATAAGGGGTAATGAAAAACTGTTTTTT. It yields the protein CASSQGIIRGNEKLFF.

The rearrangement joins TRBV6-5 to TRBJ2-3; 7 bases fit TRBD1. Germline trimming cut 8 bases from V and 0 bases from J; bases unmatched to any gene: 2. The CDR3 length is 13 residues. CDR1 MNHEY and CDR2 SVGAGI come from the germline V gene. CDR3 in amino acids: CASRDSSTDTQYF. The CDR3, as DNA: TGTGCCAGCCGGGACAGTAGCACAGATACGCAGTATTTT.

The chain has TRBV18 and TRBJ1-2; D is possibly TRBD1 (6 bases). CDR1 is KGHSH and CDR2 is LQKENI in the germline V gene. Trimming shortened V by 3 bases and J by 2 bases, and 13 bases separated the two germline ends. The CDR3 extends over 15 amino acids. CDR3 sequence reads: CASSPSGQQNYGYTF. CDR3 nucleotides: TGTGCCAGCTCACCTTCCGGACAGCAAAACTATGGCTACACCTTC.

The chain carries TRBV7-2 and TRBJ2-7; 10 bases align to TRBD1. CDR1 and CDR2 (germline): SGHTA, FQGNSA. This CDR3 contains 14 residues. V dropped 5 bases and J dropped 6; count of bases not matched to a gene: 7. CDR3 sequence (DNA): TGTGCCAGCAGCCAGGCCGGGACAGGGGTCGAGCAGTACTTC. This codes for CASSQAGTGVEQYF. Supplemented by reference TRBV7-2 and TRBJ2-7, the full variable domain reads GAGVSQSPSNKVTEKGKDVELRCDPISGHTALYWYRQSLGQGLEFLIYFQGNSAPDKSGLPSDRFSAERTGGSVSTLTIQRTQQEDSAVYLCASSQAGTGVEQYFGPGTRLTVT.

This sequence joins TRBV7-6 and TRBJ1-4, with D possibly matching TRBD1 (5 bases). The length of the CDR3 is 15 residues. Per the germline V gene, CDR1 is SGHVS and CDR2 is FNYEAQ. V shed 4 bases and J shed 5 bases, with 14 bases lying between them. CDR3 sequence: CASSWGGRGNEKLFF. The CDR3 DNA follows: TGTGCCAGCAGCTGGGGAGGGAGGGGCAATGAAAAACTGTTTTTT.

As concerns this clone: One end of the junction varies from germline; a read error may be responsible. The rearrangement joins TRBV11-2 to TRBJ1-1; D ambiguous. The CDR3 covers 13 residues. The germline gives CDR1 SGHAT, CDR2 FQNNGV. This CDR3 reads CASSLEDFLEAFF. The CDR3 DNA follows: TGTGCCAGCAGCCTAGAGGACTTTCTTGAAGCTTTCTTT.

This chain joins TRBV3-1 (or the pseudogene TRBV3-2) and TRBJ1-2; a possible D gene is TRBD1 (5 bases). This CDR3 region has 15 residues. CDR1 is LGHDT and CDR2 is YNNKEL in the germline V gene (reference sequence). Trimming removed 2 bases at V and 3 bases at J, with 13 bases between. The CDR3 nucleotides are TGTGCCAGCAGCCAACGGCAGGGAAGTTACTATGGCTACACCTTC. Translated, it gives CASSQRQGSYYGYTF.

A single count supports this clone. The genes are TRBV19 and TRBJ1-1; D gene uncertain. Germline CDR1 reads LNHDA; CDR2 reads SQIVND (reference sequence). CDR3 length equals 13 residues. The V end lost 11 bases, the J end lost 2 bases, and 15 bases lay between the germline ends. Here the CDR3 reads CAARETTNTEAFF. The DNA of the CDR3 is TGTGCCGCCCGGGAGACCACTAACACTGAAGCTTTCTTT.

The V gene is TRBV27, the J gene TRBJ2-2; D is undetermined. V was cut by 7 bases and J by 2 bases, with 8 bases left in between. The CDR3 contains 13 residues. Germline CDR1 is MNHEY and CDR2 is SMNVEV (reference sequence). The CDR3: CASKVGNTGELFF. CDR3 nucleotides: TGTGCCAGCAAGGTGGGCAACACCGGGGAGCTGTTTTTT.

This clone showed up just once. The CDR3 nucleotides are TGTGCCAGTAGTATGGGCAGGGGTTCTTCACCCCTCCACTTT. Translation gives CASSMGRGSSPLHF. The chain couples TRBV19 to TRBJ1-6; D might be TRBD1 (6 bases). Germline V gene lookup returns CDR1 LNHDA and CDR2 SQIVND (reference sequence). The CDR3 consists of 14 residues. V gave up 3 bases and J gave up 9 bases, with 12 bases separating them.

The V call is TRBV20-1, the J call TRBJ1-5, with D perhaps matching TRBD1 (5 bases). The CDR3 is 13 residues long. Per germline, CDR1 DFQATT and CDR2 SNEGSKA (reference sequence). V was shortened by 3 bases and J by 9 bases, with 15 bases between the two germline ends. Written as DNA, the CDR3 is TGCAGTGCTAGTTTTGCAGGGAGGGGGCCCCAGCATTTT. This translates into CSASFAGRGPQHF.

This clone has only one observation. The CDR3 DNA follows: TGTGCCAGCAGTGAAGACGCCCCTACGATGAGGGCTTTCTTT. Protein sequence: CASSEDAPTMRAFF. The chain couples TRBV2 to TRBJ1-1; unclear D gene. CDR3 size: 14 residues. V gave up 1 base and J gave up 11 bases, with 17 bases separating them. The germline CDR1 and CDR2 sequences are SNHLY and FYNNEI.

The V call is TRBV18, the J call TRBJ2-5, with 7 nucleotides matching TRBD2. Germline V gene sequence: CDR1 KGHSH, CDR2 LQKENI. With V trimmed by 4 bases and J by 3 bases, 2 bases remained unmatched. This CDR3 is 13 amino acids long. In DNA form, the CDR3 reads TGTGCCAGCTCACATGGGAGGGAAGAGACCCAGTACTTC. It encodes CASSHGREETQYF.